This T cell receptor (beta chain) was identified during a study of OX40 agonist ivuxolimab in advanced cancers. Trimming cost V 1 base and J 7 bases; bases outside gene matches: 10. The CDR3 is 16 residues long. Germline CDR1 SGHTA, CDR2 FQGNSA. Assay: immunoSEQ multiplex PCR; the TCRdb copy retains only in-frame clones and omits some. The table includes 25,000 to 30,000 clones, about 77% detected once. The clonotype originates from an adult with an advanced solid tumor such as melanoma, head and neck, liver or kidney cancer. The sequenced sample was CD4+ or CD8+ T cells sorted from blood, obtained in a trial of the OX40 agonist ivuxolimab. V gene TRBV7-2 combines with J gene TRBJ2-5; TRBD2 agrees at 9 bases. Here the CDR3 reads CASSLGGSGGQGTQYF. In DNA form, the CDR3 reads TGTGCCAGCAGCTTAGGTGGTAGCGGGGGCCAGGGGACCCAGTACTTC.